One sample yielded the 12 T cell receptor beta chains listed below, sequenced in a study of blood T cell repertoires in COVID-19. The assay was immunoSEQ multiplex PCR, and TCRdb's table has in-frame clones only and misses some. The sample carries approximately 180,000 clones, more than 75% recorded once. The source material was peripheral blood. Receptors were obtained from a man aged 40-49 years with active or convalescent COVID-19.

In this sample, this clone turned up once. This chain connects TRBV2 to TRBJ2-6, with TRBD2 as a possible D gene (6 bases). This CDR3 has 17 residues. From germline, CDR1 is SNHLY and CDR2 FYNNEI. The ends were cut back, 2 bases at V and 2 bases at J, with 13 bases in the middle. The CDR3 region has the DNA TGTGCCAGCAGTGAAAGACCGCCGGGAGCTGGGGCCAACGTCCTGACTTTC. Translation: CASSERPPGAGANVLTF.

The CDR3 spells CASSESGMYYEQYF. In DNA, the CDR3 is TGCGCCAGCAGTGAGTCTGGCATGTACTACGAGCAGTACTTC. The V and J genes are TRBV10-2 and TRBJ2-7; no clear D gene. The CDR3 has 14 amino acids. Germline loops: CDR1 WSHSY, CDR2 SAAADI. V dropped 0 bases and J dropped 3 bases, with 9 bases sitting between them.

V gene TRBV6-6 combines with J gene TRBJ1-4, with D maybe TRBD1 (5 bases). The CDR3 covers 16 residues. CDR1 and CDR2 (germline): MNHNY, SVGAGI (reference sequence). V lost 2 bases to trimming and J lost 8 bases, with 18 bases between them. Written as DNA, the CDR3 is TGTGCCAGCAGTTACCAGGACCTTCAGGGTGGAGAAAAACTGTTTTTT. This sequence encodes CASSYQDLQGGEKLFF.

The rearrangement uses TRBV6-6 and TRBJ1-6, with a tentative D call TRBD1 (5 bases). The CDR3 length is 15 residues. Trimming cost V 0 bases and J 8 bases, with 11 bases left between them. Germline CDR1 MNHNY, CDR2 SVGAGI (reference sequence). The CDR3 DNA reads TGTGCCAGCAGTTACTCAGGGGTGTGGGATTCACCCCTCCACTTT. Protein sequence: CASSYSGVWDSPLHF.

The chain links TRBV30 to TRBJ2-7; TRBD1 agrees at 10 bases. CDR1 is GTSNPN, CDR2 SVGIG, per germline (reference sequence). V lost 1 base, J lost 5 bases, and 8 bases stayed unmatched. The CDR3 is 15 amino acids. CDR3 nucleotides: TGTGCCTGGAGTGCCGCCGGGACAGGGGTCCACGAGCAGTACTTC. It specifies CAWSAAGTGVHEQYF.

This clone has only a few counts. The CDR3 nucleotides read TGTGCCAGCAGTTACCTGCCCACCACAGGGGGCCCTTCTGGAAACACCATATATTTT. It translates to CASSYLPTTGGPSGNTIYF. This chain uses TRBV6-8 with TRBJ1-3, with 9 bases lining up with TRBD1. Trimming took 2 bases from V and 1 from J; bases not matched to a gene: 12. This CDR3 comprises 19 residues. Germline-derived CDR1 and CDR2 are MNHGY and SAAAGT.

The DNA for the CDR3 is TGTGCCAGCAGCTACCAGGGGGCCCTAAACTATGGCTACACCTTC. Its protein product is CASSYQGALNYGYTF. The V and J genes are TRBV7-8 and TRBJ1-2; TRBD1 agrees at 8 bases. V was pared by 4 bases and J by 2 bases, with 6 bases of the junction left unmatched. Looked up from germline, CDR1 is SGHVS and CDR2 is FQNEAQ. The CDR3 consists of 15 residues.

This chain uses TRBV2 with TRBJ1-2; 8 bases map to TRBD1. This CDR3 has 16 residues. The J segment lost 7 bases and the V segment lost 2 bases, leaving 12 bases of the junction unmatched. In germline, CDR1 is SNHLY, CDR2 FYNNEI. CDR3 DNA sequence: TGTGCCAGCAGTGAAAACCCGGACAGGGTGGCGGGTGGCTACACCTTC. Its translation: CASSENPDRVAGGYTF.

This chain uses TRBV10-3 with TRBJ1-4, with D tentatively TRBD1 (5 bases). CDR1 ENHRY and CDR2 SYGVKD come from the germline V gene. The CDR3 sequence is 14 residues long. Trimming removed 4 bases from V and 8 bases from J, with 14 bases in between. CDR3 DNA: TGTGCCATCAGTGCAAGCCAGGGAGGGGAAAAACTGTTTTTT. Translating it yields CAISASQGGEKLFF.

J is TRBJ1-3 and V is TRBV3-1 (or the pseudogene TRBV3-2), with D perhaps matching TRBD1 (5 bases). Germline V gene data show CDR1 as LGHDT and CDR2 as YNNKEL (reference sequence). The CDR3 covers 15 residues. Trimming cost V 1 base and J 2 bases, with 9 bases left between them. CDR3 residues: CASSQVSGPGNTIYF. CDR3 nucleotide sequence: TGTGCCAGCAGCCAAGTGTCAGGGCCTGGAAACACCATATATTTT.

This chain links TRBV7-9 with TRBJ2-1; 7 bases align to TRBD2. The length of the CDR3 is 14 residues. In germline, CDR1 is SEHNR, CDR2 FQNEAQ (reference sequence). J lost 6 bases, V lost 8 bases, and 10 bases had no gene match. Here the CDR3 DNA reads TGTGCCAGCCCACCCGGTAGCGGGTTCAATGAGCAGTTCTTC. Residues: CASPPGSGFNEQFF. Using reference TRBV7-9 and TRBJ2-1 for the parts outside the CDR3, the full variable domain is DTGVSQNPRHKITKRGQNVTFRCDPISEHNRLYWYRQTLGQGPEFLTYFQNEAQLEKSRLLSDRFSAERPKGSFSTLEIQRTEQGDSAMYLCASPPGSGFNEQFFGPGTRLTVL.

The chain joins TRBV9 to TRBJ2-3; 10 bases fit TRBD2. Germline lookup yields CDR1 SGDLS and CDR2 YYNGEE. CDR3 size: 17 residues. The junction had 6 bases not matched to a gene; V was cut back by 0 bases and J by 2 bases. The CDR3 is CASSVATTSGLTDTQYF. The CDR3 DNA sequence: TGTGCCAGCAGCGTAGCTACGACTAGCGGGCTCACAGATACGCAGTATTTT. Complete variable domain (other parts from reference TRBV9 and TRBJ2-3): DSGVTQTPKHLITATGQRVTLRCSPRSGDLSVYWYQQSLDQGLQFLIQYYNGEERAKGNILERFSAQQFPDLHSELNLSSLELGDSALYFCASSVATTSGLTDTQYFGPGTRLTVL.